Presented here are 5 T cell receptor beta chains from one specimen sequenced in a study of regulatory T cells in long-lasting Graves disease. Time point described: persistent/refractory GD, antithyroid drugs over 5 years with positive TRAb. PBMC RNA served as the TCR library source. Building the TCR beta libraries relied on iRepertoire HTBI primers, and CDR3 regions underwent Arm-PCR. Each CDR3 protein gets one entry after TCRdb re-called the multiplex PCR reads with MiXCR. The sample carries some 370,000 distinct CDR3 sequences, roughly 24% recorded once. The sequences come from peripheral blood mononuclear cells (PBMCs), collected when the disease was refractory, from a patient treated with antithyroid drugs. The receptors shown here come from a middle-aged woman with Graves disease.

This clonotype was picked up many times. V usage is TRBV27 and J usage is TRBJ1-2, with 12 bases matching TRBD1. Trimming at V came to 3 bases and at J to 1 base, leaving 6 bases not matched to a gene. The germline V gene encodes CDR1 MNHEY and CDR2 SMNVEV (reference sequence). CDR3 length: 17 amino acids. CDR3 coding DNA: TGTGCCAGCAGTTTCGGGACAGGGGGCCTCCATAACTATGGCTACACCTTC. Amino acid sequence: CASSFGTGGLHNYGYTF.

This clonotype turned up a few times. The rearrangement joins TRBV10-1 to TRBJ1-2, with 9 positions matching TRBD1. CDR1 is WNHNN, CDR2 SYGVQD, per germline (reference sequence). The V segment lost 6 bases and the J segment 4 bases; nucleotides outside the gene matches: 12. This CDR3 has 16 amino acids. The CDR3 DNA is TGCGCCAGCAGCAATATTCCGGGACAGGGATCCTATGGCTACACCTTC. It codes for CASSNIPGQGSYGYTF.

This clonotype is medium-sized (0.01 to 0.1%) within its sample. The chain links TRBV6-9 to TRBJ2-5; 14 bases agree with TRBD2. CDR3 length: 19 amino acids. Unmatched junction bases numbered 11, after V lost 3 bases and J lost 2 bases. Germline V lookup: CDR1 MNHGY, CDR2 SVAAGI. In nucleotides, the CDR3 is TGTGCCAGCAGTTACGGGACTAGCGGGAGATCAAGCGTACAAGAGACCCAGTACTTC. Translating it yields CASSYGTSGRSSVQETQYF.

This clonotype was observed at least ten times. V gene TRBV2 combines with J gene TRBJ2-2; TRBD2 might be the D (5 bases). This CDR3 region has 16 residues. V dropped 8 bases and J dropped 2 bases, with 18 bases sitting between them. From germline, CDR1 is SNHLY and CDR2 FYNNEI. The DNA of the CDR3 is TGTGCCAGCGGACGGTTAGGCGGGTTAAACACCGGGGAGCTGTTTTTT. The encoded protein is CASGRLGGLNTGELFF.

This clonotype was seen ten or more times. The chain links TRBV12-3 or TRBV12-4 to TRBJ2-5; D gene unclear. V gave up 6 bases and J gave up 8 bases, with 10 bases separating them. CDR3 size: 11 residues. DNA for the CDR3: TGTGCCAGCAGCCCCGGCGGAACCCAGTACTTC. As protein: CASSPGGTQYF.